This TCR beta chain was documented in a study of blood T cells in healthy people across ages. The authors ran a second PCR of 7 to 11 cycles using a sample-barcoded 5' primer and a J-beta primer mix. TCRdb re-analysed the 5' RACE reads in MiXCR, keeping a single row per CDR3 protein. This repertoire shows fewer than 2,000,000 distinct CDR3 sequences, 30% to 35% found once; its top ten account for roughly 10%. A note on this clonotype: Relative to the germline gene, one junction end is altered; a read error may explain this.

The sequence was obtained from a woman aged 30 to 39 in good health. Sequencing used blood.

This CDR3 reads CSALRGTSRNQETRYF. The CDR3 region has the DNA TGCAGTGCCCTCCGGGGAACTAGCAGAAACCAAGAGACCCGGTACTTC. The rearrangement uses TRBV20-1 and TRBJ2-5; D is perhaps TRBD2 (6 bases). The germline gives CDR1 DFQATT, CDR2 SNEGSKA (reference sequence). CDR3 length equals 16 residues.